Following are 13 T cell receptor beta chains from one sample sequenced in a study of control samples from healthy donors and cancer patients. The method was immunoSEQ multiplex PCR; TCRdb's version includes in-frame clones alone and lacks a portion of them. The table includes some 150,000 clones, approximately 96% detected once. The sequenced sample consisted of blood. The receptors derive from a woman between 25 and 40 years old in good health.

The chain links TRBV4-1 to TRBJ1-6; 8 bases map to TRBD1. Per germline, CDR1 MGHRA and CDR2 YSYEKL. V shed 4 bases, J shed 7 bases, and the junction held 6 bases outside the gene matches. This CDR3 has 15 residues. CDR3 sequence reads: CASSRSGGVNSPLHF. CDR3 coding DNA: TGCGCCAGCAGCCGCTCAGGGGGCGTAAATTCACCCCTCCACTTT.

V usage is TRBV7-8 and J usage is TRBJ1-5; no clear D. The length of the CDR3 is 15 residues. The ends were cut back, 8 bases at V and 1 base at J, with 15 bases in the middle. The germline gives CDR1 SGHVS, CDR2 FQNEAQ. CDR3 bases: TGTGCCAGCCCCCTGCACGGGAAAAGCAATCAGCCCCAGCATTTT. This sequence encodes CASPLHGKSNQPQHF. The full variable domain, with the rest looked up from reference TRBV7-8 and TRBJ1-5, is GAGVSQSPRYKVAKRGQDVALRCDPISGHVSLFWYQQALGQGPEFLTYFQNEAQLDKSGLPSDRFFAERPEGSVSTLKIQRTQQEDSAVYLCASPLHGKSNQPQHFGDGTRLSIL.

A note on this clone: In the same sample, other DNA sequences code for this CDR3. The gene calls are TRBV15 and TRBJ2-7; 8 bases align to TRBD1. The ends lost 3 bases at V and 3 bases at J; junction bases unmatched: 10. Germline values: CDR1 LNHNV, CDR2 YYDKDF (reference sequence). The CDR3 runs to 16 residues. DNA of the CDR3: TGTGCCACCAGCAGGGGTCCGGGACAGGACCGCTACGAGCAGTACTTC. This sequence encodes CATSRGPGQDRYEQYF.

The J gene is TRBJ2-2, the V gene TRBV30; the match to TRBD2 covers 9 bases. V shed 5 bases, J shed 3 bases, and the junction held 7 bases outside the gene matches. CDR1 is GTSNPN and CDR2 is SVGIG in the germline V gene (reference sequence). The CDR3 runs to 15 residues. Written as DNA, the CDR3 is TGTGCCTGGGGAGCCGGCGGGGGGGACACCGGGGAGCTGTTTTTT. Its translation: CAWGAGGGDTGELFF.

The chain recombines TRBV30 with TRBJ2-5, with D maybe TRBD2 (6 bases). The CDR3 is made up of 12 amino acids. Trimming cost V 2 bases and J 7 bases, with 11 bases left between them. The V gene's germline CDR1 is GTSNPN and CDR2 SVGIG (reference sequence). CDR3 protein: CAWSTPGGTQYF. The CDR3 DNA reads TGTGCCTGGAGTACCCCCGGGGGGACCCAGTACTTC.

V usage is TRBV11-2 and J usage is TRBJ2-3, with D tentatively TRBD1 (5 bases). There are 15 residues in the CDR3. Per germline, CDR1 SGHAT and CDR2 FQNNGV. Trimming shortened V by 5 bases and J by 2 bases, and 14 bases separated the two germline ends. CDR3: CASSPGARDTDTQYF. CDR3 DNA sequence: TGTGCCAGCAGCCCCGGTGCCAGGGACACAGATACGCAGTATTTT.

This rearrangement joins TRBV14 to TRBJ2-1; D is undetermined. The germline V gene has CDR1 SGHDN and CDR2 FVKESK. The length of the CDR3 is 12 residues. V was cut by 4 bases and J by 7 bases, with 8 bases left in between. Here the CDR3 DNA reads TGTGCCAGCAGCCTATGGAGTAATGAGCAGTTCTTC. Translated, it gives CASSLWSNEQFF.

The J gene is TRBJ2-1, the V gene TRBV30; D possibly corresponds to TRBD2 (5 bases). Trimming took off 0 bases at V and 7 bases at J, with 19 bases between the two ends. Germline V lookup: CDR1 GTSNPN, CDR2 SVGIG (reference sequence). The CDR3 extends over 16 amino acids. The CDR3 sequence is CAWSVLLARGGNEQFF. The CDR3 region has the DNA TGTGCCTGGAGTGTACTCTTAGCGAGAGGTGGTAATGAGCAGTTCTTC.

This clone has a single count. This chain joins TRBV11-2 and TRBJ2-2; TRBD1 agrees at 7 bases. Germline V gene data show CDR1 as SGHAT and CDR2 as FQNNGV. The CDR3 is made up of 16 amino acids. V trimming: 4 bases; J trimming: 5 bases; junction bases outside the gene matches: 10. The DNA for the CDR3 is TGTGCCAGCAGCTCCCCGGGACAGCCCAGGACCGGGGAGCTGTTTTTT. The encoded protein is CASSSPGQPRTGELFF.

V is TRBV6-5 and J is TRBJ1-1; the match to TRBD1 covers 8 bases. Unmatched junction bases numbered 3, after V lost 2 bases and J lost 4 bases. The CDR3 contains 14 residues. CDR1 and CDR2 from the germline V gene are MNHEY and SVGAGI. The CDR3 region is CASSYVDRVTEAFF. The CDR3 DNA reads TGTGCCAGCAGTTACGTGGACAGGGTCACTGAAGCTTTCTTT.

The gene calls are TRBV25-1 and TRBJ2-7; D tentatively reads TRBD1 or TRBD2 (5 bases each). Germline values: CDR1 MGHDK, CDR2 SYGVNS. The CDR3 runs to 11 residues. V shed 8 bases and J shed 6 bases, with 11 bases lying between them. Here the CDR3 DNA reads TGTGCCAGCGTGGGGGTGGTCGAGCAGTACTTC. Translating gives CASVGVVEQYF.

The chain joins TRBV3-1 (or the pseudogene TRBV3-2) to TRBJ1-2; D perhaps matches TRBD1 (6 bases). Germline CDR1 LGHDT, CDR2 YNNKEL (reference sequence). V was clipped by 8 bases and J by 1 base, with 14 bases between them. The CDR3 is made up of 14 amino acids. The CDR3 nucleotides read TGTGCCAGCGGACGGTTGGACAGTAACTATGGCTACACCTTC. Encoded protein: CASGRLDSNYGYTF.

The rearrangement links TRBV28 to TRBJ1-5, with D perhaps TRBD1 (5 bases). CDR3 length: 14 amino acids. Germline CDR1 reads MDHEN; CDR2 reads SYDVKM. V lost 4 bases and J lost 4, with 11 bases in between. CDR3 residues: CASSYDRTNQPQHF. The CDR3 DNA follows: TGTGCCAGCAGTTACGACAGAACGAATCAGCCCCAGCATTTT.